The 19 T cell receptor beta chains given below trace back to one sample, sequenced in a study of T cells in localized non-small cell lung cancer. The data were produced by immunoSEQ multiplex PCR, yet TCRdb's version contains in-frame clones alone and is incomplete. The data show approximately 88,000 clones, about nine tenths seen once. Here the sequenced sample was PBMCs, taken before any cancer treatment. These receptors were collected from a woman between 35 and 70 years old with stage II squamous cell lung carcinoma.

The chain employs TRBV25-1 and TRBJ1-6; possibly TRBD1 for D (5 bases). Germline CDR1 MGHDK, CDR2 SYGVNS. V was clipped by 3 bases and J by 13 bases, with 25 bases between them. The CDR3 has 17 residues. Here the CDR3 reads CASSDPTSGQQRVPLHF. CDR3 nucleotide sequence: TGTGCCAGCAGTGATCCTACCTCCGGACAACAACGGGTTCCCCTCCACTTT.

The chain joins TRBV27 to TRBJ1-2; a possible D gene is TRBD1 (5 bases). Trimming removed 3 bases from V and 7 bases from J, with 15 bases in between. The CDR3 extends over 14 amino acids. Germline CDR1 and CDR2: MNHEY and SMNVEV (reference sequence). The CDR3 here is CASSFQGMLGGYTF. DNA of the CDR3: TGTGCCAGCAGTTTCCAGGGTATGTTAGGTGGCTACACCTTC.

The chain recombines TRBV11-2 with TRBJ1-2; 7 bases map to TRBD1. Germline CDR1 SGHAT, CDR2 FQNNGV. The ends lost 5 bases at V and 6 bases at J; junction bases unmatched: 9. This CDR3 is 14 amino acids long. CDR3 amino acids: CASSLAWGQNGYTF. In DNA form, the CDR3 reads TGTGCCAGCAGCCTCGCGTGGGGACAGAATGGCTACACCTTC.

V is TRBV6-1 and J is TRBJ1-2, with TRBD1 as a possible D gene (5 bases). V dropped 1 base and J dropped 2 bases, with 11 bases sitting between them. Looked up from germline, CDR1 is MNHNS and CDR2 is SASEGT. The CDR3 has 15 residues. The CDR3 protein is CASSEGAGRNYGYTF. The CDR3 DNA follows: TGTGCCAGCAGTGAAGGGGCAGGGAGAAACTATGGCTACACCTTC.

This sequence joins TRBV30 and TRBJ2-1; D gene unclear. The CDR3 has 11 residues. V lost 1 base and J lost 15, with 13 bases in between. Germline values: CDR1 GTSNPN, CDR2 SVGIG (reference sequence). Written as DNA, the CDR3 is TGTGCCTGGAGTGGCGGATCCATTTCGTTCTTC. It translates to CAWSGGSISFF.

V and J are TRBV6-6 and TRBJ1-5; a possible D gene is TRBD1 (5 bases). Germline CDR1 reads MNHNY; CDR2 reads SVGAGI (reference sequence). CDR3 length: 14 residues. Trimming removed 2 bases from V and 9 bases from J, with 14 bases in between. CDR3 in DNA: TGTGCCAGCAGTTACACGGGGCGCAAGGGGCCCCAGCATTTT. Protein: CASSYTGRKGPQHF.

The rearrangement links TRBV30 to TRBJ1-5; D gene uncertain. The length of the CDR3 is 12 residues. From germline, CDR1 is GTSNPN and CDR2 SVGIG (reference sequence). V dropped 2 bases and J dropped 7 bases, with 9 bases sitting between them. CDR3 amino acids: CAWSLGQQPQHF. CDR3 in DNA: TGTGCCTGGAGTTTAGGGCAGCAGCCCCAGCATTTT.

The J gene is TRBJ2-3, the V gene TRBV5-1; D unclear. Trimming removed 4 bases at V and 1 base at J, with 7 bases between. Germline V gene lookup returns CDR1 SGHRS and CDR2 YFSETQ. There are 13 residues in the CDR3. The CDR3 loop reads CASSVGGTDTQYF. CDR3 nucleotides: TGCGCCAGCAGCGTGGGTGGCACAGATACGCAGTATTTT.

The chain is built from TRBV6-6 and TRBJ2-1; D unresolved. V lost 6 bases to trimming and J lost 0 bases, with 15 bases between them. Germline V gene lookup returns CDR1 MNHNY and CDR2 SVGAGI (reference sequence). The CDR3 consists of 16 residues. The chain's CDR3 is CASSLSTGVSYNEQFF. CDR3 sequence (DNA): TGTGCCAGCAGCCTGTCTACTGGAGTCTCCTACAATGAGCAGTTCTTC.

The chain combines TRBV11-2 with TRBJ1-2; D is unresolved. From germline, CDR1 is SGHAT and CDR2 FQNNGV. V was shortened by 4 bases and J by 1 base, with 10 bases between the two germline ends. The CDR3 is 14 amino acids. This CDR3 is CASSSVVLNYGYTF. CDR3 nucleotide sequence: TGTGCCAGCAGCTCCGTGGTACTTAACTATGGCTACACCTTC.

This clone is a singleton in its sample. V is TRBV9 and J is TRBJ2-3, with 9 bases aligning to TRBD2. Trimming removed 4 bases from V and 3 bases from J; junction bases left unmatched: 9. The CDR3 runs 16 residues. Germline CDR1 and CDR2: SGDLS and YYNGEE. The CDR3 is CASSPPASGTTDTQYF. In DNA form, the CDR3 reads TGTGCCAGCAGCCCCCCCGCTAGCGGGACGACAGATACGCAGTATTTT.

The genes are TRBV7-2 and TRBJ2-7; no reliable D call. The V end was cut by 4 bases, the J end by 3 bases, with 4 bases between. Germline CDR1 SGHTA, CDR2 FQGNSA. This CDR3 region has 11 residues. Here the CDR3 reads CASSYNYEQYF. The CDR3 coding sequence is TGTGCCAGCAGCTATAACTACGAGCAGTACTTC.

CDR3 sequence: CASSLEGSPLHF. In DNA form, the CDR3 reads TGTGCCAGCAGTTTAGAGGGTTCACCCCTCCACTTT. This chain uses TRBV28 with TRBJ1-6; D is unresolved. This CDR3 is 12 amino acids long. CDR1 MDHEN and CDR2 SYDVKM come from the germline V gene. The V gene lost 2 bases and the J gene lost 9 bases, with 5 bases spanning the gap.

J is TRBJ1-3 and V is TRBV19; a weak D match, TRBD1 (5 bases). Looked up from germline, CDR1 is LNHDA and CDR2 is SQIVND (reference sequence). This CDR3 contains 15 residues. V was pared by 8 bases and J by 3 bases, with 17 bases between. CDR3 in amino acids: CASGGRSSRGNTIYF. In DNA form, the CDR3 reads TGTGCCAGTGGGGGTCGAAGCAGTCGTGGAAACACCATATATTTT. The full variable domain, completed using reference TRBV19 and TRBJ1-3, is DGGITQSPKYLFRKEGQNVTLSCEQNLNHDAMYWYRQDPGQGLRLIYYSQIVNDFQKGDIAEGYSVSREKKESFPLTVTSAQKNPTAFYLCASGGRSSRGNTIYFGEGSWLTVV.

CDR3 residues: CASRNRGPNQPQHF. As DNA, the CDR3 is TGTGCCAGCCGCAACAGGGGACCCAATCAGCCCCAGCATTTT. The chain has TRBV19 and TRBJ1-5; TRBD1 matches 7 bases. Looked up from germline, CDR1 is LNHDA and CDR2 is SQIVND (reference sequence). This CDR3 has 14 residues. The junction had 8 bases not matched to a gene; V was cut back by 9 bases and J by 3 bases.

The chain recombines TRBV6-1 with TRBJ1-2; no firm D call. This CDR3 is built from 15 residues. Trimming removed 1 base from V and 4 bases from J, with 13 bases in between. Germline CDR1 MNHNS, CDR2 SASEGT. The CDR3, as DNA: TGTGCCAGCAGTGAAGGGCAGGCCCTCTTCTATGGCTACACCTTC. Its protein is CASSEGQALFYGYTF.

The chain links TRBV18 to TRBJ2-7; 11 bases align to TRBD2. Trimming took 0 bases from V and 3 from J; bases not matched to a gene: 4. This CDR3 contains 16 residues. Germline V CDR1 and CDR2: KGHSH, LQKENI. For the CDR3, the DNA is TGTGCCAGCTCACCACCGGTGGGACTAGCGGTCTACGAGCAGTACTTC. It encodes CASSPPVGLAVYEQYF.

V and J are TRBV2 and TRBJ1-1, with TRBD1 matching over 9 bases. V shed 8 bases and J 5 bases; nucleotides not matched to a gene: 9. There are 14 residues in the CDR3. Germline V gene sequence: CDR1 SNHLY, CDR2 FYNNEI. The CDR3 loop reads CASLPTGGRTEAFF. The CDR3 DNA follows: TGTGCCAGCCTACCGACAGGGGGTCGGACTGAAGCTTTCTTT.

The chain is built from TRBV28 and TRBJ2-3; the match to TRBD2 covers 10 bases. V trimming: 11 bases; J trimming: 2 bases; junction bases outside the gene matches: 7. This CDR3 is 14 amino acids long. CDR1 and CDR2 from the germline V gene are MDHEN and SYDVKM. The CDR3 sequence: CAGASGGDTDTQYF. The CDR3 DNA sequence: TGTGCCGGCGCGAGCGGGGGGGACACAGATACGCAGTATTTT.